This T cell receptor beta chain is drawn from a study of T cell responses to AZD1222 COVID-19 vaccine. This CDR3 spans 14 amino acids. The trim removed 8 bases at V and 5 bases at J, leaving 11 bases unmatched. CDR1 LNHDA and CDR2 SQIVND come from the germline V gene (reference sequence). Assay: immunoSEQ multiplex PCR; the TCRdb copy retains only in-frame clones and omits some. This sample has 130,000 to 150,000 clones, with around 84% found just once. As to this clone: The antigen remains undetermined.

Study-wide results and limits: After two AZD1222 doses, spike-specific TCR breadth and depth rose versus day 0. Repertoire sampling happened only post peak T cell response. Baseline serology detected seropositivity in only six AZD1222 recipients.

The chain combines TRBV19 with TRBJ1-1; TRBD1 matches 7 bases. Sequencing used peripheral blood, obtained 28 days after the second AZD1222 dose. The sequence came from an adult who received the AZD1222 COVID-19 vaccine. In nucleotides, the CDR3 is TGTGCCAGTTCTCTGACAGGGAGGGGGACTGAAGCTTTCTTT. Protein: CASSLTGRGTEAFF.